These T cell receptor beta chains were read from a single sample in a study of CD8+ T cells in alopecia areata. Profiled with immunoSEQ multiplex PCR; TCRdb holds only in-frame clones, not every one. Of 100,000 to 150,000 clones listed, approximately 49% were seen once; the top ten hold 18%. This specimen was CD8+ T cells sorted from blood, taken at week 0. Every receptor here comes from a human donor with alopecia areata. CDR3s include the opening cysteine and the closing phenylalanine or tryptophan. D genes are given only for firm matches. Clone sizes are given selectively: once, few, many, or a class where the clone is expanded.

V	size	J	D	DNA	CDR3
TRBV5-1	.	TRBJ2-3	TRBD1	TGCGCCAGCAGCCCGGACAGGGAGGATACGCAGTATTTT	CASSPDREDTQYF
TRBV30	.	TRBJ2-3	.	TGTGCCTGGGCCAGGACGGGGGGCCTCGCAGATACGCAGTATTTT	CAWARTGGLADTQYF
TRBV29-1	.	TRBJ1-2	.	TGCAGCGTTGGTTCAGCCGAACCCAGGGGTTATGGCTACACCTTC	CSVGSAEPRGYGYTF
TRBV5-1	few	TRBJ2-3	.	TGCGCCAGCAGCTTGGTTACGCGGATCACAGATACGCAGTATTTT	CASSLVTRITDTQYF
TRBV15	few	TRBJ2-7	TRBD1	TGTGCCACCAGCGACGGGACAGCCTACGAGCAGTACTTC	CATSDGTAYEQYF
TRBV5-6	.	TRBJ2-3	.	TGTGCCAGCAGCTTGGGGGACAGCACAGATACGCAGTATTTT	CASSLGDSTDTQYF
TRBV5-1	.	TRBJ2-7	.	TGCGCCAGCAGCCCCCATGGATACGAGCAGTACTTC	CASSPHGYEQYF
TRBV15	.	TRBJ2-6	.	TGTGCCACCAGCAGAGTCGACAGAGGATCTGGGGCCAACGTCCTGACTTTC	CATSRVDRGSGANVLTF
TRBV9	few	TRBJ1-2	.	TGTGCCAGCAGCCCGGGACCTTACTATGGCTACACCTTC	CASSPGPYYGYTF
TRBV13	.	TRBJ2-7	TRBD2	TGTGCCAGCAGCTTAAAGGGACTAGGGTACTACGAGCAGTACTTC	CASSLKGLGYYEQYF
TRBV27	.	TRBJ1-1	.	TGTGCCAGCGGGGTCAACACTGAAGCTTTCTTT	CASGVNTEAFF
TRBV10-3	few	TRBJ2-2	TRBD2	TGTGCCAGCAGTTGGACTAGCGGGGGGGCCGGGGAGCTGTTTTTT	CASSWTSGGAGELFF
TRBV5-6	.	TRBJ2-7	.	TGTGCCAGCAGCATGGTCAACGAGCAGTACTTC	CASSMVNEQYF
TRBV19	.	TRBJ2-3	.	TGTGCCAGTAGCCCGGGTGGGTTATGGACAGATACGCAGTATTTT	CASSPGGLWTDTQYF
TRBV30	.	TRBJ1-1	.	TGTGCCTGGAGTGTAGTAGGGGTGAACACTGAAGCTTTCTTT	CAWSVVGVNTEAFF
TRBV30	.	TRBJ1-1	.	TGTGCCTGGAGTATGCTCCCCGCGGCCACTGAAGCTTTCTTT	CAWSMLPAATEAFF
TRBV4-1	few	TRBJ1-2	TRBD1	TGCGCCAGCAGCCATCCCGGGACAGGGGACAATGGCTACACCTTC	CASSHPGTGDNGYTF
TRBV7-9	.	TRBJ2-1	TRBD2	TGTGCCAGCAGCCCCTGGGGCGGGGGGGCCGAAGACAATGAGCAGTTCTTC	CASSPWGGGAEDNEQFF
TRBV30	once	TRBJ2-1	.	TGTGCCTGGAGCCCAGGGAGGGAGCAGTTCTTC	CAWSPGREQFF
TRBV6-5	.	TRBJ1-5	.	TGTGCCAGCAGTTACGGGGTCAATAGCAATCAGCCCCAGCATTTT	CASSYGVNSNQPQHF
TRBV15	.	TRBJ1-5	.	TGTGCCACCAGCAGAGATCAGGCAGTCTTTAGCAATCAGCCCCAGCATTTT	CATSRDQAVFSNQPQHF
TRBV29-1	.	TRBJ1-2	TRBD1	TGCAGCGTTCCGTATGACGGAGCAGGGGGCGTTTTGAATGGCTACACCTTC	CSVPYDGAGGVLNGYTF
TRBV6-5	.	TRBJ2-7	TRBD2	TGTGCCAGCAGCTCCCCGGGGGGGTTCAACGAGCAGTACTTC	CASSSPGGFNEQYF
TRBV19	.	TRBJ2-7	.	TGTGCCAGTACCTTCTCATTCGGGGAAACCTACGAGCAGTACTTC	CASTFSFGETYEQYF
TRBV29-1	few	TRBJ2-1	TRBD1	TGCAGCGTTGAAGGGGACAGATACAATGAGCAGTTCTTC	CSVEGDRYNEQFF
TRBV6-5	few	TRBJ2-7	.	TGTGCCAGCAGTTACTTACAGTACTACGAGCAGTACTTC	CASSYLQYYEQYF
TRBV29-1	.	TRBJ2-7	.	TGCAGCGTTGAAGATCGAGGAGGTATCCACGAGCAGTACTTC	CSVEDRGGIHEQYF
TRBV4-1	few	TRBJ2-7	TRBD2	TGCGCCAGCAGCCCGGGACTAGCAATCGAGCAGTACTTC	CASSPGLAIEQYF
TRBV13	.	TRBJ2-7	.	TGTGCCAGCAGCTTAGAAAGTACCTACGAGCAGTACTTC	CASSLESTYEQYF
TRBV5-6	.	TRBJ2-1	.	TGTGCCAGCAGCCCCAGCCCCAATGAGCAGTTCTTC	CASSPSPNEQFF
TRBV13	.	TRBJ2-1	.	TGTGCCAGCAGCTTAGATGTTGTGGGGCGTAATGAGCAGTTCTTC	CASSLDVVGRNEQFF
TRBV11-2	.	TRBJ1-2	.	TGTGCCAGCAGCTTCCCGACTATAGACAACTATGGCTACACCTTC	CASSFPTIDNYGYTF
TRBV4-3	.	TRBJ2-5	TRBD2	TGCGCCAGCAGCCAAGATAGCGGGGGTCGACAAGAGACCCAGTACTTC	CASSQDSGGRQETQYF
TRBV9	.	TRBJ2-7	.	TGTGCCAGCAGCCCCCGACCAAGCTACGAGCAGTACTTC	CASSPRPSYEQYF
TRBV7-9	.	TRBJ2-6	.	TGTGCCAGCAGCTCGATTGGGAAGAGGGTTCCCGGGGCCAACGTCCTGACTTTC	CASSSIGKRVPGANVLTF
TRBV27	.	TRBJ1-1	.	TGTGCCAGCATGGGACATGGGATCACTGAAGCTTTCTTT	CASMGHGITEAFF
TRBV6-5	.	TRBJ1-4	TRBD1	TGTGCCAGCAGCGGACAGGGCCTTAATGAAAAACTGTTTTTT	CASSGQGLNEKLFF
TRBV6-1	once	TRBJ2-7	.	TGTGCCAGCAGTGATCCTGGACTCAAATCCTACGAGCAGTACTTC	CASSDPGLKSYEQYF
TRBV11-2	.	TRBJ2-1	TRBD2	TGTGCCAGCAGCCTTAATCCGGGACTAGCGGGGTCCTATTACAATGAGCAGTTCTTC	CASSLNPGLAGSYYNEQFF
TRBV30	few	TRBJ1-1	TRBD1	TGTGCCTGGGACAGGGTCATGAACACTGAAGCTTTCTTT	CAWDRVMNTEAFF
TRBV6-5	.	TRBJ2-2	TRBD1	TGTGCCAGCAGGGAGGGACAGGGAACCACCGGGGAGCTGTTTTTT	CASREGQGTTGELFF
TRBV30	few	TRBJ2-1	.	TGTGCCTGGAGTGTTACGGAGGGGGGTCCCAATGAGCAGTTCTTC	CAWSVTEGGPNEQFF
TRBV5-1	few	TRBJ2-1	.	TGCGCCAGCAGCGGCCCGGCGAGGGGCGGGGAGACCTACAATGAGCAGTTCTTC	CASSGPARGGETYNEQFF
TRBV7-9	.	TRBJ2-1	TRBD1	TGTGCCAGCAGCTTTCAGGGTGGGACAGTCAATGAGCAGTTCTTC	CASSFQGGTVNEQFF
TRBV5-6	.	TRBJ2-1	.	TGTGCCAGCAGCTTGGCCAGTGAGCAGTTCTTC	CASSLASEQFF
TRBV25-1	few	TRBJ1-5	.	TGTGCCAGCAGTGAAGCGGAGGGCGGGCAGCCCCAGCATTTT	CASSEAEGGQPQHF
TRBV27	.	TRBJ2-7	.	TGTGCCAGCCGACTTACAGGGGGAGCGGGGGAGCAGTACTTC	CASRLTGGAGEQYF
TRBV2	.	TRBJ1-5	TRBD1	TGTGCCACTTACTCCGGGACAGCCGATCAGCCCCAGCATTTT	CATYSGTADQPQHF
TRBV9	.	TRBJ2-2	.	TGTGCCAGCAGCGTAGGGGACTGGAGTTACATTGGGGAGCTGTTTTTT	CASSVGDWSYIGELFF
TRBV5-6	once	TRBJ1-1	.	TGTGCCAGCAGCTTTACAGGAGGGAACACTGAAGCTTTCTTT	CASSFTGGNTEAFF
TRBV10-2	.	TRBJ2-3	.	TGCGCCAGCCACCCAACTCGGGGGGCAGGCACAGATACGCAGTATTTT	CASHPTRGAGTDTQYF
TRBV7-9	.	TRBJ2-5	.	TGTGCCAGCAGCTTAGATGGCAGGGTGGCTCGAGAGACCCAGTACTTC	CASSLDGRVARETQYF
TRBV4-1	.	TRBJ1-1	TRBD1	TGCGCCAGCAGAGACCCGACAGGGTTGTTTACTGAAGCTTTCTTT	CASRDPTGLFTEAFF
TRBV4-3	few	TRBJ1-3	TRBD1	TGCGCCAGCAGCCCTGGACAGGGAGGAAACACCATATATTTT	CASSPGQGGNTIYF